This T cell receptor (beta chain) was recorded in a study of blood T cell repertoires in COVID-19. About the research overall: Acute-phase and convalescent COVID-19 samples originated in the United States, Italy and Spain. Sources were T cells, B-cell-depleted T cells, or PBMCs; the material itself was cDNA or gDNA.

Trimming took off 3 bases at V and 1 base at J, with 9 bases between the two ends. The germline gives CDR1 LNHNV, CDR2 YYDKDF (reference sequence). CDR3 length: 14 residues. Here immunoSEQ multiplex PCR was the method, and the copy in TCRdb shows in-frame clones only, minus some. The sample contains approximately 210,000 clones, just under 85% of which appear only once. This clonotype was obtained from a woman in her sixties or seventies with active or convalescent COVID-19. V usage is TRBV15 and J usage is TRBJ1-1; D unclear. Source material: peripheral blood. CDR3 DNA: TGTGCCACCAGCAGCTTTGAGGGGAACACTGAAGCTTTCTTT. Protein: CATSSFEGNTEAFF.